This T cell receptor beta chain was found in a study of vaccination and CD4 T cells after COVID-19. About the research overall: Samples were taken after vaccination, a median of around 78 days after dose two, with a range of 14 to 241. Cellular stimulation was performed using overlapping spike peptides derived from SARS-CoV-2, HCoV-NL63, HCoV-OC43 and HCoV-229E. General study points: Nearly all convalescent vaccine-specific clones, 304 of 307, recognized only SARS-CoV-2 spike.

Treatment of the sample: roughly 11-day PBMC culture with coronavirus spike peptide pools or control peptides (ViraFEST assay). The ViraFEST method relied on peptide pools to expand antigen-specific T cells, followed by TCR sequencing. In regard to this clonotype: As yet, its antigen is unknown.

Sequencing of DNA taken from cultured CD4+ T cells relied on the Oncomine TCR Beta short-read assay. TCRdb itself ran the PCR reads through MiXCR, one entry per CDR3 protein. The sample lists under 8,500 distinct CDR3 sequences, 61% seen once, with 15% to 20% in the top ten. V lost 4 bases to trimming and J lost 4 bases, with 16 bases between them. This CDR3 spans 15 amino acids. The receptor's source is a human donor with COVID-19. The sequencing here drew on cultured CD4+ T cells from blood, taken after SARS-CoV-2 vaccination. V usage is TRBV12-3 or TRBV12-4 and J usage is TRBJ1-2; the D gene is possibly TRBD1 (5 bases). The CDR3 DNA sequence: TGTGCCAGCAGTTGGGGACGGCGATTTGGCTATGGCTACACCTTC. It encodes CASSWGRRFGYGYTF.